The 3 T cell receptor beta chains listed next were all sequenced from one sample in a study of T cell responses to AZD1222 COVID-19 vaccine (dated by TCRdb to about 2021). Library preparation used the immunoSEQ multiplex PCR assay. In its TCRdb copy, this immuneACCESS table keeps in-frame sequences only and misses some clones. Where compared with another copy, unresolved V genes explain less than half of these, and the others have no known cause. The sample profile shows 80,000 to 100,000 clones; roughly 91% of them were found once. Less than 3.5% of the sample belongs to the ten largest clones. Read against the paper, the sample's time point label means: baseline before first vaccination. The sample's treatment or condition, from its label and the paper: meningococcal conjugate vaccine given as trial control. Material: peripheral blood, obtained on day 0 of MenACWY control vaccination. The receptors here all came from an adult in good health.

This chain connects TRBV6-2 or TRBV6-3 to TRBJ2-7, with D possibly being TRBD1 (5 bases). V lost 0 bases and J 3 bases, leaving 6 bases between the germline ends. This CDR3 has 13 residues. From germline, CDR1 is MNHEY and CDR2 SVGEGT. CDR3 in amino acids: CASSYSDNYEQYF. CDR3 nucleotides: TGTGCCAGCAGTTACTCGGACAACTACGAGCAGTACTTC.

The chain has TRBV19 and TRBJ1-5; the match to TRBD1 covers 7 bases. Trimming took 5 bases from V and 0 from J; bases not matched to a gene: 7. The germline V gene encodes CDR1 LNHDA and CDR2 SQIVND (reference sequence). The CDR3 loop spans 16 amino acids. The CDR3 protein is CASSLFGQDSNQPQHF. In nucleotides, the CDR3 is TGTGCCAGTAGTCTTTTCGGACAGGATAGCAATCAGCCCCAGCATTTT.

The chain joins TRBV5-4 to TRBJ1-6; tentative D call: TRBD1 (5 bases). CDR3 length equals 12 residues. Per the germline V gene, CDR1 is SGHNT and CDR2 is YYREEE (reference sequence). V lost 4 bases and J lost 7, with 6 bases in between. The CDR3 is CASSGTNSPLHF. DNA of the CDR3: TGTGCCAGCAGCGGGACGAATTCACCCCTCCACTTT.